This T cell receptor beta chain comes out of a study of T cell clones after liver transplantation. Study in general: Post-transplant blood was tracked for graft-donor-reactive T cell clones identified in a pre-transplant mixed lymphocyte reaction. HCV positivity affected three of eight recipients; the rest lacked autoimmune or viral indications. Study results and caveats: Migration into the graft, not deletion, may explain lost graft donor-reactive T cells. Low donor cell numbers restricted donor-reactive repertoire measurement in a couple of subjects.

Concerning this clone: Its antigen is as yet unknown.

Generated by immunoSEQ multiplex PCR, the TCRdb table keeps only in-frame clones and is missing some. The repertoire consists of about 50,000 clones, with 55% to 85% occurring once and the leading ten covering about a tenth. Germline values: CDR1 SGHTA, CDR2 FQGNSA. Trimming stripped 2 bases from V and 0 bases from J, with 17 bases between. This CDR3 contains 19 residues. The sequenced sample was CD4+ T cells from blood, obtained less than 70 months after liver transplant. This chain links TRBV7-2 with TRBJ2-6; D ambiguous. The receptor was derived from a human patient who received a liver transplant. Some T cells may be graft donor cells. CDR3 amino acids: CASSLSIGSTISGANVLTF. The CDR3 DNA reads as TGTGCCAGCAGCTTATCAATAGGTTCCACCATCTCTGGGGCCAACGTCCTGACTTTC.